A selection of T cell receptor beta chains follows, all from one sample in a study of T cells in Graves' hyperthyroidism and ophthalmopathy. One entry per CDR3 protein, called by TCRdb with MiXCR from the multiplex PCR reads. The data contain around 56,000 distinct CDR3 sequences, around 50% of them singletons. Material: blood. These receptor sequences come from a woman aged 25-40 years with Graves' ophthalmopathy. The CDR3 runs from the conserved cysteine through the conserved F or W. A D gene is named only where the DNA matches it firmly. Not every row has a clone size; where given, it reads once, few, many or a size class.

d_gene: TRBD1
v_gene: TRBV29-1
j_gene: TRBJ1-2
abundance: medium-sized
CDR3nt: TGCAGCGTTGCCGAGACCGGGACAGCTGACGGCTACACCTTC
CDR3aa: CSVAETGTADGYTF

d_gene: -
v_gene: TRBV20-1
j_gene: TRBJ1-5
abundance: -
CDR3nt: TGCAGTGCAAGGGTCGGGAGGGGCGGCAATATCGGCAATCAGCCCCAGCATTTT
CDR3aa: CSARVGRGGNIGNQPQHF

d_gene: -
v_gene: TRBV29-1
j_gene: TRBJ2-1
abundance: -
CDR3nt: TGCAGCGTAGCGCCGGGACTTGAAAGAGATGAGCAGTTCTTC
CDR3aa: CSVAPGLERDEQFF

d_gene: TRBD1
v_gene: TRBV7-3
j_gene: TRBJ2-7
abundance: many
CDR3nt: TGTGCCAGCAGCTTAAAAGGGACAGGGGGCCACGAGCAGTACTTC
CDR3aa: CASSLKGTGGHEQYF

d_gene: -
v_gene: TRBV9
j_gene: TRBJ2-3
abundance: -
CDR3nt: TGTGCCAGCAGTGTCGATAGGGTTATAGATACGCAGTATTTT
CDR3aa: CASSVDRVIDTQYF

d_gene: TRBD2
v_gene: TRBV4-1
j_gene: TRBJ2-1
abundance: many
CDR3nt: TGCGCCAGCAGCCAAGAGTGGCGGGAGGGTTCGTATGAGCAGTTCTTC
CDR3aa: CASSQEWREGSYEQFF

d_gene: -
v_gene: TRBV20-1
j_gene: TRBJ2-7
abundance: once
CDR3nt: TGCAGCCCTAGACTGACAAGCTCCTACGAGCAGTACTTC
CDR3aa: CSPRLTSSYEQYF

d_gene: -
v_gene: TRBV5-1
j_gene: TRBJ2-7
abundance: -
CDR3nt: TGCGCCAGCAGCTTGACCCTGGGGAGCACCGGGGAGCTGTACTTC
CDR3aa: CASSLTLGSTGELYF

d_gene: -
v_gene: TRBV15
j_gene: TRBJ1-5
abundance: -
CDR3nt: TGTGCCACCAGCAGAGATCAGGGTAGTCAGCCCCAGCATTTT
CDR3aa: CATSRDQGSQPQHF

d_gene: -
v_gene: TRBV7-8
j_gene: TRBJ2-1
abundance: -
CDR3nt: TGTGCCAACAGCTTAGTTGGGTCCTGGGAGCAGCTCTTC
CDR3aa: CANSLVGSWEQLF

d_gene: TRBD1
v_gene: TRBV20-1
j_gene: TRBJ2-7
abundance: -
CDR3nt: TGCAGTGCTAGAGACGGGACAGCGTCCTACGAGCAGTACTTC
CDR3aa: CSARDGTASYEQYF

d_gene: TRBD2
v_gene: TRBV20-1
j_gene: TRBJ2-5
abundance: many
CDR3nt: TGCAGTGCTAGAAGTGGGCGGGAGGCCTCTAAGACCCAGTACTTC
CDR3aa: CSARSGREASKTQYF

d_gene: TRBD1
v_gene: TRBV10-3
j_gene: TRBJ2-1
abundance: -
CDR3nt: TGTGCCATCAGGACAGGGGGCTTAAATGAGCAGTTCTTC
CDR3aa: CAIRTGGLNEQFF

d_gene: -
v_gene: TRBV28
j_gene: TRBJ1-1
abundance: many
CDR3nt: TGTGCCAGCAGCCGGACAGCGACTGAAGCTTTCTTT
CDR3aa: CASSRTATEAFF

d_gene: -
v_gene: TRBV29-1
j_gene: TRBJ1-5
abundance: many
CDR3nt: TGCAGCGTAGTCTCCGGTCACAATCAGCCCCAGCATTTT
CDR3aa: CSVVSGHNQPQHF

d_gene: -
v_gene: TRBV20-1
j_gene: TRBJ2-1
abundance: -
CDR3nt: TGCAGTGCCAGTCCGGACAGCTACAATGAGCAGTTCTTC
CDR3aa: CSASPDSYNEQFF

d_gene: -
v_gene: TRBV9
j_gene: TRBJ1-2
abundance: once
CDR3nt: TGTGCCAGCAGCGTAGGGGGGGCAGCAACTAACTATGGCTACACCTTC
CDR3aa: CASSVGGAATNYGYTF

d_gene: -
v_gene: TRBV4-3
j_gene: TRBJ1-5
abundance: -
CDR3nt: TGCGCCAGCAGCCAAGAGCCCAATCAGCCCCAGCATTTT
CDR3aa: CASSQEPNQPQHF

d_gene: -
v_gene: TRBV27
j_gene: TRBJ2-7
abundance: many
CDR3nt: TGTGCCAGCAGATCGGGACGGACACTTTCCTACGAGCAGTACTTC
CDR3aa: CASRSGRTLSYEQYF

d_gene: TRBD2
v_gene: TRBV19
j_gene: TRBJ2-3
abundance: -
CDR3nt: TGTGCCAGTAGTATTGATGGTAGCGGGATTGGGCAATACAATGAGCAGTATTTT
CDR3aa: CASSIDGSGIGQYNEQYF

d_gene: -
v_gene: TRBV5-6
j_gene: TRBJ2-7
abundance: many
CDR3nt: TGTGCCAGCAGCTTGGGAGGACGGGCCAACGGTCCCTACGAGCAGTACTTC
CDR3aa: CASSLGGRANGPYEQYF